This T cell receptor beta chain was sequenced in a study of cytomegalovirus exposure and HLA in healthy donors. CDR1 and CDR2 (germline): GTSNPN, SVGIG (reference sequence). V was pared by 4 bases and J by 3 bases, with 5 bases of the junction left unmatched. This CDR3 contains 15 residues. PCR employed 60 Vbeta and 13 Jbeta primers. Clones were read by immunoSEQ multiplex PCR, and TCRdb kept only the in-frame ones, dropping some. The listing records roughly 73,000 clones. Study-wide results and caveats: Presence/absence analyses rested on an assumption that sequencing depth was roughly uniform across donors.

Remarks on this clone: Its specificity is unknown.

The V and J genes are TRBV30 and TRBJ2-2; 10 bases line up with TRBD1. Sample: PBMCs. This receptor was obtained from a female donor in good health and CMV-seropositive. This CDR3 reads CAWKDRGFYTGELFF. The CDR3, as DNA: TGTGCCTGGAAGGACAGGGGGTTTTACACCGGGGAGCTGTTTTTT.